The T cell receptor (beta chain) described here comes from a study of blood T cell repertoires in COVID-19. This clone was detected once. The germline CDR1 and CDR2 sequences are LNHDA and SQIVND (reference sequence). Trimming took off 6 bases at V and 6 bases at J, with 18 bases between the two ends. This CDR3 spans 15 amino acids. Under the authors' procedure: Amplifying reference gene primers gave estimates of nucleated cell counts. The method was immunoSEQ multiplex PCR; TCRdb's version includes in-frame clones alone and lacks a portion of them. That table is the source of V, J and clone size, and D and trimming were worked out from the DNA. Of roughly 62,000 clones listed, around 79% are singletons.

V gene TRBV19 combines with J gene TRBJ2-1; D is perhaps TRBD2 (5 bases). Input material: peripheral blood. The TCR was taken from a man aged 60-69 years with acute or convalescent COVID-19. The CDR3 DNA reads TGTGCCAGTAGCAAGGGCCCCACTAGAGGCAATGAGCAGTTCTTC. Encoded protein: CASSKGPTRGNEQFF.